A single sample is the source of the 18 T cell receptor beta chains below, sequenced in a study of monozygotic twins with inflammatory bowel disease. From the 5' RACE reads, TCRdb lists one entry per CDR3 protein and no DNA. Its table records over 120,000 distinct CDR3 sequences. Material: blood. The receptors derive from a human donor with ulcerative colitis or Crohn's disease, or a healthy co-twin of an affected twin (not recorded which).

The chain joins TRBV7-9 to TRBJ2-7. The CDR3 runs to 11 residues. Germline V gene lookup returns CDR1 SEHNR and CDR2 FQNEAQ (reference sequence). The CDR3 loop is CASSKSYEQYF. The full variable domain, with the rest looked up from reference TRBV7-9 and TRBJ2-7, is DTGVSQNPRHKITKRGQNVTFRCDPISEHNRLYWYRQTLGQGPEFLTYFQNEAQLEKSRLLSDRFSAERPKGSFSTLEIQRTEQGDSAMYLCASSKSYEQYFGPGTRLTVT.

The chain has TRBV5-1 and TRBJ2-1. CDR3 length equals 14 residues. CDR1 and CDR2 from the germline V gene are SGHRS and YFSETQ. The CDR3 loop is CASSLVDLYNEQFF.

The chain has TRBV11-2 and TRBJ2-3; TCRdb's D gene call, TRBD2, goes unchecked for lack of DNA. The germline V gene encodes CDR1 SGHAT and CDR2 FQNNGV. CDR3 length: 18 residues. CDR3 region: CASSRRTSGSGGTDTQYF.

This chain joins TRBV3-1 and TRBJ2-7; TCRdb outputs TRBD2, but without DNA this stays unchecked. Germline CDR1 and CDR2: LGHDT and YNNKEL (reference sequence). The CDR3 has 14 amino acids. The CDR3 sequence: CASSRGLADYEQYF.

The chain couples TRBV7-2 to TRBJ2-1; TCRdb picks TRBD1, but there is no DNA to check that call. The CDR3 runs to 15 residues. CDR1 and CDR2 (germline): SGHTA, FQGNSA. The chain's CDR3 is CVSSSGRSGNNEQFF.

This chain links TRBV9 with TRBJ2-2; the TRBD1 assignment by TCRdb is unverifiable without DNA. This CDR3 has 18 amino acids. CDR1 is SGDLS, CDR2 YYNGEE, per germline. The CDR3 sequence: CASSERLSGETNTGELFF.

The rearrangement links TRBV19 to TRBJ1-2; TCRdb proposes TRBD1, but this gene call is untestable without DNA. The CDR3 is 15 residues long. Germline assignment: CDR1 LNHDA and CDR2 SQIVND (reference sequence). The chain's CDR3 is CASSPDRDYNYGYTF.

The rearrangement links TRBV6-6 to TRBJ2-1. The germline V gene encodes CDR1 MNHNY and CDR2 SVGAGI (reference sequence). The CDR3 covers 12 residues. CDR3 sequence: CASSRSYNEQFF.

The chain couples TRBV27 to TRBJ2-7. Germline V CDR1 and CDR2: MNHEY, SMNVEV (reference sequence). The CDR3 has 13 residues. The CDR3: CASSGSVSGEQYF.

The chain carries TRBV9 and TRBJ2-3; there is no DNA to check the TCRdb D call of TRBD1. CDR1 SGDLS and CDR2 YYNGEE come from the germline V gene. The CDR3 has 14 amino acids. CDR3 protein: CASSVGGPYNTQYF.

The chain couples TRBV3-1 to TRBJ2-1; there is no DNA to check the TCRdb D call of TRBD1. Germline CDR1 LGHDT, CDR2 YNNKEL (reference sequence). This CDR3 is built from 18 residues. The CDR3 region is CASLSGTEGSGSYNEQFF.

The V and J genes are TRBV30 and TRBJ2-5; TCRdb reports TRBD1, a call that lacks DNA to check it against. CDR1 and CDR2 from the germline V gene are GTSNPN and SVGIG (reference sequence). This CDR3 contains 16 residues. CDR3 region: CAWTLPDRGPDETRYF. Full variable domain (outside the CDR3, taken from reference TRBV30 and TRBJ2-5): SQTIHQWPATLVQPVGSPLSLECTVEGTSNPNLYWYRQAAGRGLQLLFYSVGIGQISSEVPQNLSASRPQDRQFILSSKKLLLSDSGFYLCAWTLPDRGPDETRYFGPGTRLLVL.

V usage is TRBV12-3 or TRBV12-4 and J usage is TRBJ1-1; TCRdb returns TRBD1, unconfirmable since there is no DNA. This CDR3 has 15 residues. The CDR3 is CASSLQLQGGTEAFF.

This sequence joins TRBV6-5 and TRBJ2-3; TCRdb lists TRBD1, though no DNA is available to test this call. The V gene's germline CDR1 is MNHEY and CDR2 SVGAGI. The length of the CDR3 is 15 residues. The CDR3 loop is CASSLPGPSTDTQYF.

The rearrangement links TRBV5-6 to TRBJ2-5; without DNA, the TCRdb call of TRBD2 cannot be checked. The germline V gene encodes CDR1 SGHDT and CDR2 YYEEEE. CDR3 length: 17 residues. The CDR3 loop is CASSSRRASGIQETQYF.

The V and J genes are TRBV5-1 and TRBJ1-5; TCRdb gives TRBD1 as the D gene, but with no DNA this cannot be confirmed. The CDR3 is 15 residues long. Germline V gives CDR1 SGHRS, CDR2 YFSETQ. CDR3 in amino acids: CASSFDSVGNQPQHF.

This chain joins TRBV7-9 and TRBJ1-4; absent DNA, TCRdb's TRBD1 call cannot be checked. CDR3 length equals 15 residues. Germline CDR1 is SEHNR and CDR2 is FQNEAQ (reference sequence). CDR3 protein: CASSPPTGGNEKLFF.

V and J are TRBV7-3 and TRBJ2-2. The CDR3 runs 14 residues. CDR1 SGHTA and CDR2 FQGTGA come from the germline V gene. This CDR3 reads CASSSRPDGGELFF.